The clone carrying this T cell receptor (beta chain) was picked up a small number of times. The antigen is undetermined. The investigators amplified TCR beta CDR3 regions from RNA transcripts. Primed by the HTBI set, a first-round RT-PCR was run on the TCR CDR3. TCRdb re-analysed the multiplex PCR reads in MiXCR, keeping a single row per CDR3 protein. The profile shows about 200,000 distinct CDR3 sequences, 15% to 20% of them singletons. This sample was included in a study of T cells in Graves' hyperthyroidism and ophthalmopathy. The study's findings and limits: In the analysis, a 13 V-J model separated ophthalmopathy from stable hyperthyroidism.

Between the trimmed V and J ends, which lost 1 base and 9 bases, there was a span of 10 bases. Germline-derived CDR1 and CDR2 are SGHTA and FQGTGA. This CDR3 comprises 13 residues. This receptor was identified in a man aged 45-65 years with Graves' hyperthyroidism. Sequencing input: blood. The rearrangement uses TRBV7-3 and TRBJ2-1; D is unclear. The CDR3 DNA reads as TGTGCCAGCAGCTTAAACGCCGGCGGTGAGCAGTTCTTC. It codes for CASSLNAGGEQFF. The entire variable domain, with the rest obtained from reference TRBV7-3 and TRBJ2-1, is as follows: GAGVSQTPSNKVTEKGKYVELRCDPISGHTALYWYRQSLGQGPEFLIYFQGTGAADDSGLPNDRFFAVRPEGSVSTLKIQRTERGDSAVYLCASSLNAGGEQFFGPGTRLTVL.